This TCR beta chain derives from a study of cytomegalovirus exposure and HLA in healthy donors. Study conclusions and caveats: In an earlier analysis, productive rearrangement rates for most beta V segments clustered near 87% or 30%. In a later analysis, common viral pathogens appeared linked to several of the most significant clusters.

Germline CDR1 and CDR2: ENHRY and SYGVKD. The CDR3 contains 13 residues. Trimming took 3 bases from V and 9 from J; bases not matched to a gene: 6. The PCR employed 60 Vbeta primers together with 13 Jbeta primers. Per the study methods: About 88 million unique TCR beta chains, some 10 million of them shared, were counted by a later analysis. TCRdb keeps only in-frame clones here, not all; method: immunoSEQ multiplex PCR. V, J and clone size were drawn from that table, and D and trimming were deduced from the DNA. The sample consists of 150,000 to 180,000 clones, approximately 80% of them appearing once. For this clone: Antigen specificity is unknown.

This rearrangement joins TRBV10-3 to TRBJ2-5, with 8 bases that match TRBD1. The origin of this receptor is a man younger than 45 in good health and CMV-seropositive. Sequencing was carried out using PBMCs. The CDR3 region has the DNA TGTGCCATCAGTGATCTGGACAGGGCTGCCCAGTACTTC. Its protein product is CAISDLDRAAQYF.